These T cell receptor beta chains were read from a single sample in a study of cytomegalovirus exposure and HLA in healthy donors. Sequenced by immunoSEQ multiplex PCR; TCRdb stores in-frame clones only, minus some. The repertoire table contains around 84,000 clones. The specimen sequenced was PBMCs. These receptors all come from a man aged 30 to 45 in good health and CMV-seronegative. CDR3s include the opening cysteine and the closing phenylalanine or tryptophan. The D gene is left open where the match is weak.

DNA | CDR3 | length | V | D | J
TGTGCCAGCAGTTCAACGGGGGGGGCGAAGGGCTACACCTTC | CASSSTGGAKGYTF | 14 | TRBV2 | NA | TRBJ1-2
TGTGCCAGCAGCCAGGACTATGCCTACGAGCAGTACTTC | CASSQDYAYEQYF | 13 | TRBV6-6 | NA | TRBJ2-7
TGTGCCAGCAGTGGATCACCGGGACAGGGCCAGCCCCAGCATTTT | CASSGSPGQGQPQHF | 15 | TRBV2 | TRBD1 | TRBJ1-5
TGCGCCAGCAGCTTGGGGGGACTAGAATTGAATGAGCAGTTCTTC | CASSLGGLELNEQFF | 15 | TRBV5-1 | TRBD2 | TRBJ2-1
TGCGCCAGCAGCGACCGGACAGCTCTCTATGGCTACACCTTC | CASSDRTALYGYTF | 14 | TRBV5-1 | NA | TRBJ1-2
TGTGCCAGCATCCCCCCGGGTACGTTTTATCAGCCCCAACATTTT | CASIPPGTFYQPQHF | 15 | TRBV6-1 | NA | TRBJ1-5
TGTGCCAGCAGCGTACTCAGGGGGAACACTGAAGCTTTCTTT | CASSVLRGNTEAFF | 14 | TRBV11-1 | NA | TRBJ1-1
TGTGCCAGCAGCCGGGGGACAGGGGGCTTCTATGGCTACACCTTC | CASSRGTGGFYGYTF | 15 | TRBV9 | TRBD1 | TRBJ1-2
TGCAGCGTTACAGGGCGGGTAGGCTCCTACGAGCAGTACTTC | CSVTGRVGSYEQYF | 14 | TRBV29-1 | NA | TRBJ2-7
TGTGCCAGCAGCGTAGGGGACACGAATGGCTACACCTTC | CASSVGDTNGYTF | 13 | TRBV9 | NA | TRBJ1-2
TGTGCCTGCACAGGCTTGAGCTCCTACGAGCAGTACTTC | CACTGLSSYEQYF | 13 | TRBV30 | NA | TRBJ2-7
TGTGCCAGCAGCTCTAGCGGGAGAGAGACCCAGTACTTC | CASSSSGRETQYF | 13 | TRBV7-3 | TRBD2 | TRBJ2-5
TGCGCCAGCAGCTTGACTGGGCAGCCGAACACTGAAGCTTTCTTT | CASSLTGQPNTEAFF | 15 | TRBV5-1 | NA | TRBJ1-1
TGTGCCAGCAGTTACGGGGCGTTTGCAACTAATGAAAAACTGTTTTTT | CASSYGAFATNEKLFF | 16 | TRBV6-6 | NA | TRBJ1-4
TGCGCCAGCAGCCAAGGCCCAGGGGGGAGCACTGAAGCTTTCTTT | CASSQGPGGSTEAFF | 15 | TRBV4-3 | TRBD1 | TRBJ1-1
TGTGCCAGCTCATCAACCGCGACAGGGAATAACTATGGCTACACCTTC | CASSSTATGNNYGYTF | 16 | TRBV18 | TRBD1 | TRBJ1-2
TGTGCCAGTAGTATAGACCCAGGGCGAACGCGTGGCTACACCTTC | CASSIDPGRTRGYTF | 15 | TRBV19 | NA | TRBJ1-2
TGTGCCTGGGACAGGGGGACTGAAGCCTTCTTT | CAWDRGTEAFF | 11 | TRBV30 | TRBD1 | TRBJ1-1
TGCACCAGCAGCTTGGGAGACAGGGTTTGTCAGCCCCAGCATTTT | CTSSLGDRVCQPQHF | 15 | TRBV1 | NA | TRBJ1-5
TGTGCCAGCAGACAGGGGGGAGACCCTGAAGCTTTCTTT | CASRQGGDPEAFF | 13 | TRBV6-1 | TRBD1 | TRBJ1-1
TGTGCCAGCAGTTACTCGATTGGACAGGCCTACAATGAGCAGTTCTTC | CASSYSIGQAYNEQFF | 16 | TRBV6-5 | TRBD1 | TRBJ2-1
TGTGCCAGCACCTCGGACAGGGTAAATGGCTACACCTTC | CASTSDRVNGYTF | 13 | TRBV6-5 | TRBD1 | TRBJ1-2
TGTGCCACCAGCAGAGCGGGGACAGGGGGGACTGAAGCTTTCTTT | CATSRAGTGGTEAFF | 15 | TRBV15 | TRBD1 | TRBJ1-1
TGTGCCAGCAGCCATGCGACTAGCGGGGGGTACGAGCAGTACTTC | CASSHATSGGYEQYF | 15 | TRBV4-2 | TRBD2 | TRBJ2-7
TGTGCCAGCAGTTACTCGGACGGGGGGGTAGTTGGCTACACCTTC | CASSYSDGGVVGYTF | 15 | TRBV6-6 | NA | TRBJ1-2
TGTGCCAGCAGCGGCAGTGAGTCGGAGAATCAGCCCCAGCATTTT | CASSGSESENQPQHF | 15 | TRBV7-9 | NA | TRBJ1-5
TGTGCCAGCAGCTCCACCTACGAGCAGTACTTC | CASSSTYEQYF | 11 | TRBV5-4 | NA | TRBJ2-7
TGTGCCAGCCAAGAAGGGGTCAACTATGGCTACACCTTC | CASQEGVNYGYTF | 13 | TRBV2 | NA | TRBJ1-2
TGCGCCAGCAGTGGGCCGGGACAGCCCCAAGAGACCCAGTACTTC | CASSGPGQPQETQYF | 15 | TRBV10-2 | TRBD1 | TRBJ2-5
TGCGCCAGCAGCTTGAGCGACAGGGGCGGAGGCTACACCTTC | CASSLSDRGGGYTF | 14 | TRBV5-1 | TRBD1 | TRBJ1-2
TGCGCCAGCAGTGAGGGGACAGGGGCCTACGAGCAGTACTTC | CASSEGTGAYEQYF | 14 | TRBV10-2 | TRBD1 | TRBJ2-7
TGTGCCAGCAGCGTGGGCGTTTATAGCAATCAGCCCCAGCATTTT | CASSVGVYSNQPQHF | 15 | TRBV5-8 | NA | TRBJ1-5
TGTGCCAGCAGCCCGAACTACCGAACCTACAATGAGCAGTTCTTC | CASSPNYRTYNEQFF | 15 | TRBV7-3 | NA | TRBJ2-1
TGCAGCGTTCTCGGGTTATTCTCCGACAATGAGCAGTTCTTC | CSVLGLFSDNEQFF | 14 | TRBV29-1 | NA | TRBJ2-1
TGTGCCAGCAGTGAATTAAGGGGCGCACCAACCTACGAGCAGTACTTC | CASSELRGAPTYEQYF | 16 | TRBV6-1 | NA | TRBJ2-7
TGTGCCAGCTCACCCCTAGCAACTAATGAAAAACTGTTTTTT | CASSPLATNEKLFF | 14 | TRBV18 | NA | TRBJ1-4
TGCGCCAGCAGCCCGGGACAGGGTAGGACACCCCTCCACTTT | CASSPGQGRTPLHF | 14 | TRBV5-1 | TRBD1 | TRBJ1-6
TGTGCTAGTGGTTTGCTGACTCCTGTGCCCTACGAGCAGTACTTC | CASGLLTPVPYEQYF | 15 | TRBV12-5 | NA | TRBJ2-7
TGCAGCGTTGATGGGGGGCCCCGGGGGGTTGATACGCAGTATTTT | CSVDGGPRGVDTQYF | 15 | TRBV29-1 | NA | TRBJ2-3
TGTGCCAGCAGCCAATGGGCTAGCGGGAGGGGCACAGATACGCAGTATTTT | CASSQWASGRGTDTQYF | 17 | TRBV14 | TRBD2 | TRBJ2-3
TGTGCCAGCAGTTTATGGTCAGGGGATCACGAAAAACTGTTTTTT | CASSLWSGDHEKLFF | 15 | TRBV28 | NA | TRBJ1-4
TGTGCCTGGAGGGGACTAGTAATGGCCAATGAGCAGTTCTTC | CAWRGLVMANEQFF | 14 | TRBV30 | TRBD2 | TRBJ2-1
TGTGCCAGCAGTGGGGGACAGGACCTCTGGGCTGGCAATCAGCCCCAGCATTTT | CASSGGQDLWAGNQPQHF | 18 | TRBV2 | TRBD1 | TRBJ1-5
TGTGCCAGTAGGGGGAGAAGGTCCTACGAGCAGTACTTC | CASRGRRSYEQYF | 13 | TRBV19 | NA | TRBJ2-7
TGTGCCAGCAGTGCGGGACAGGGGGTTGGCTACACCTTC | CASSAGQGVGYTF | 13 | TRBV2 | TRBD1 | TRBJ1-2
TGTGCCAGCAGCCCCCACTCCCTCCCCTGGGACAGGGTCGAGCAGTACTTC | CASSPHSLPWDRVEQYF | 17 | TRBV27 | TRBD1 | TRBJ2-7
TGTGCCAGCAGCTTAGCGGACACGACTAACTATGGCTACACCTTC | CASSLADTTNYGYTF | 15 | TRBV7-4 | NA | TRBJ1-2
TGCGCCAGCGAGACAGGGGGTGGCTATGGCTACACCTTC | CASETGGGYGYTF | 13 | TRBV5-1 | TRBD1 | TRBJ1-2
TGTGCCAGCAGCTTGCAGGGAATAAACACTGAAGCTTTCTTT | CASSLQGINTEAFF | 14 | TRBV5-4 | NA | TRBJ1-1
TGTGCCAGCAGCTTCCAGGGTAAAGCGGCCAAAAACATTCAGTACTTC | CASSFQGKAAKNIQYF | 16 | TRBV7-9 | NA | TRBJ2-4
TGTGCCAGCAGTTACTCGAGGGGGCAGGCGGGAGGCGAGCAGTTCTTC | CASSYSRGQAGGEQFF | 16 | TRBV6-5 | NA | TRBJ2-1
TGTGCCACCAGCAGAGATCTCGGGGGACAGGGCTATGGCTACACCTTC | CATSRDLGGQGYGYTF | 16 | TRBV15 | TRBD1 | TRBJ1-2
TGCGCCAGCAGCTTGGGGGACAGGGCTAGCTCCTACAATGAGCAGTTCTTC | CASSLGDRASSYNEQFF | 17 | TRBV5-1 | TRBD1 | TRBJ2-1